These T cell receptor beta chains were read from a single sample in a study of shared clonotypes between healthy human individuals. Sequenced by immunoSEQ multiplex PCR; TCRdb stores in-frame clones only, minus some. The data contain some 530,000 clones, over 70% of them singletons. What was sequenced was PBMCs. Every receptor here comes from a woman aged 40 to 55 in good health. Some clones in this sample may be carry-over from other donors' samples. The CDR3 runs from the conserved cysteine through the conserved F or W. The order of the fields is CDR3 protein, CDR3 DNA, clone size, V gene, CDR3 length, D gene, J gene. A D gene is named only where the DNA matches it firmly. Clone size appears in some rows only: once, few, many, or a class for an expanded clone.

CASSGTLATDTQYF TGTGCCAGTAGTGGAACGCTAGCCACAGATACGCAGTATTTT few TRBV19 14 NA TRBJ2-3
CASSYTANTHEAFF TGTGCCAGCAGTTACACTGCCAACACACATGAAGCTTTCTTT NA TRBV6-5 14 NA TRBJ1-1
CASNLGGNQPQHF TGTGCCAGCAATCTTGGGGGAAATCAGCCCCAGCATTTT once TRBV2 13 NA TRBJ1-5
CASSLPGLHQETQYF TGTGCCAGCAGCTTGCCGGGACTACACCAAGAGACCCAGTACTTC NA TRBV7-3 15 TRBD2 TRBJ2-5
CASSPGQGLNQPQHF TGTGCCAGCTCACCCGGACAGGGCCTGAATCAGCCCCAGCATTTT once TRBV18 15 TRBD1 TRBJ1-5
CASSISGTGGFNEQFF TGTGCCAGCAGCATATCCGGGACAGGGGGCTTCAATGAGCAGTTCTTC NA TRBV11-2 16 TRBD1 TRBJ2-1
CASSADQSSYNEQFF TGTGCCAGCTCAGCAGACCAGAGCTCCTACAATGAGCAGTTCTTC once TRBV18 15 NA TRBJ2-1
CASSRIQETQYF TGTGCCAGCAGCCGCATTCAAGAGACCCAGTACTTC NA TRBV7-6 12 NA TRBJ2-5
CASGLFQRADEQFF TGCGCCAGCGGGCTTTTTCAGCGGGCAGATGAGCAGTTCTTC NA TRBV5-1 14 NA TRBJ2-1
CASSSTGFASTGELFF TGTGCCAGCAGCTCGACAGGGTTTGCATCCACCGGGGAGCTGTTTTTT medium-sized TRBV7-3 16 TRBD1 TRBJ2-2
CASSQDTKDF TGTGCCAGCAGCCAGGACACCAAGGACTTC once TRBV11-3 10 NA TRBJ2-7
CASSSLGAGYSNQPQHF TGTGCCAGCAGTTCGTTAGGTGCAGGGTACAGCAATCAGCCCCAGCATTTT NA TRBV27 17 NA TRBJ1-5
CASSFGGERTGELFF TGTGCCAGCAGCTTCGGGGGTGAGAGAACCGGGGAGCTGTTTTTT NA TRBV4-2 15 NA TRBJ2-2
CASSRDYSYEQYF TGCGCCAGCAGCAGGGACTACTCCTACGAGCAGTACTTC NA TRBV5-1 13 TRBD2 TRBJ2-7
CASRKDRVLQETQYF TGTGCCAGCAGAAAGGACAGGGTTTTACAAGAGACCCAGTACTTC NA TRBV7-8 15 TRBD1 TRBJ2-5
CASSLGQVVNGYTF TGCGCCAGCAGCTTGGGGCAGGTTGTGAATGGCTACACCTTC NA TRBV5-1 14 NA TRBJ1-2
CASSPQRGPYEQYF TGTGCCAGCAGCCCCCAGCGGGGACCCTACGAGCAGTACTTC NA TRBV14 14 TRBD2 TRBJ2-7
CASSLTTGVQETQYF TGTGCCAGCAGCCTGACGACAGGGGTCCAAGAGACCCAGTACTTC NA TRBV4-2 15 TRBD1 TRBJ2-5
CSAGDREDGYTF TGCAGCGCGGGGGACAGGGAAGATGGCTACACCTTC NA TRBV29-1 12 TRBD1 TRBJ1-2
CASKANGYTF TGTGCCAGCAAGGCTAATGGCTACACCTTC NA TRBV28 10 NA TRBJ1-2
CASSLGTAYEQYF TGTGCCAGCAGCCTTGGGACAGCCTACGAGCAGTACTTC NA TRBV4-2 13 TRBD1 TRBJ2-7
CASSSATDQNTEAFF TGCGCCAGCAGCTCCGCGACAGACCAGAACACTGAAGCTTTCTTT NA TRBV5-1 15 NA TRBJ1-1
CASSESGIQANQPQHF TGCGCCAGCAGTGAGTCTGGGATACAGGCCAATCAGCCCCAGCATTTT NA TRBV10-2 16 NA TRBJ1-5
CAWSVPRPLEDEQYF TGTGCCTGGAGTGTCCCCAGACCGTTAGAGGACGAGCAGTACTTC NA TRBV30 15 NA TRBJ2-7
CASSSLPPGEGADEQFF TGTGCCAGCAGCTCACTACCTCCCGGCGAGGGGGCGGATGAGCAGTTCTTC NA TRBV7-9 17 TRBD1 TRBJ2-1
CASGSYYEQYF TGTGCCAGCGGTTCCTACTACGAGCAGTACTTC NA TRBV28 11 NA TRBJ2-7
CATSREIRLRETHYEQYF TGTGCCACCAGCAGAGAGATACGGCTCCGGGAGACCCACTACGAGCAGTACTTC NA TRBV15 18 NA TRBJ2-7
CATSRRPGEAFF TGTGCCACCAGCAGACGACCCGGTGAAGCTTTCTTT NA TRBV15 12 NA TRBJ1-1
CASSSDTTYQETQYF TGTGCCAGCAGCTCGGACACAACGTACCAAGAGACCCAGTACTTC NA TRBV7-2 15 NA TRBJ2-5
CASSPGDRGEQYF TGTGCCAGCAGCCCTGGGGACAGGGGCGAGCAGTACTTC NA TRBV9 13 TRBD1 TRBJ2-7
CASSAPSGRAHEQYF TGTGCCAGCAGTGCCCCTAGCGGGAGGGCCCACGAGCAGTACTTC NA TRBV6-5 15 TRBD2 TRBJ2-7
CASSFSLGPQHF TGTGCCAGCAGTTTCTCCCTTGGGCCCCAGCATTTT NA TRBV28 12 NA TRBJ1-5
CASSQDSLEKLFF TGTGCCAGCAGCCAGGACAGCCTTGAAAAACTGTTTTTT many TRBV4-2 13 NA TRBJ1-4
CASSSRDRGPYNEQFF TGCGCCAGCAGCTCCCGGGACAGGGGGCCCTACAATGAGCAGTTCTTC NA TRBV5-1 16 TRBD1 TRBJ2-1
CASSIHFGQAIEQYF TGTGCCAGCAGCATACACTTCGGACAAGCTATCGAGCAGTACTTC NA TRBV7-6 15 NA TRBJ2-7
CAWRWTSQGEQYF TGTGCCTGGAGGTGGACTAGTCAAGGCGAGCAGTACTTC NA TRBV30 13 TRBD2 TRBJ2-7
CSGRQGNTEAFF TGCAGCGGCAGACAGGGTAACACTGAAGCTTTCTTT NA TRBV29-1 12 TRBD1 TRBJ1-1
CASREQGRYGYTF TGTGCCAGCAGAGAACAGGGTCGCTATGGCTACACCTTC NA TRBV6-1 13 NA TRBJ1-2
CASNPGGPGVGGETQYF TGTGCCAGCAACCCTGGGGGGCCCGGCGTCGGGGGAGAGACCCAGTACTTC NA TRBV5-4 17 NA TRBJ2-5
CASSFNGREQFF TGTGCCAGCAGCTTCAATGGGAGGGAGCAGTTCTTC many TRBV11-2 12 NA TRBJ2-1
CASSRQGANEKLFF TGTGCCAGCAGCCGACAGGGAGCTAATGAAAAACTGTTTTTT NA TRBV25-1 14 TRBD1 TRBJ1-4